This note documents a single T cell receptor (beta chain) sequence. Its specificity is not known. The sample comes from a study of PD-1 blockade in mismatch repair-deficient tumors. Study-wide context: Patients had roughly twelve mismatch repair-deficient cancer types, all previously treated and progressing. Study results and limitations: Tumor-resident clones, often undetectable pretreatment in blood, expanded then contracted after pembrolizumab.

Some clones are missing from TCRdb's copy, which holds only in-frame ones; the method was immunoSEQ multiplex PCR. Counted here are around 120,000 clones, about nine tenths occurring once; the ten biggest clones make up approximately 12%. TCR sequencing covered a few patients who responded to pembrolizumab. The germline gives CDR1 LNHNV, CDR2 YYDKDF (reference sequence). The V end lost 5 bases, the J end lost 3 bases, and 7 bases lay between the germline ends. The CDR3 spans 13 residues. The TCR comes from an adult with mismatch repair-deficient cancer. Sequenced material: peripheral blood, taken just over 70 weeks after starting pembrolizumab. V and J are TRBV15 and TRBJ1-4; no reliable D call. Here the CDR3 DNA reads TGTGCCACCAGCTGGGTCCCTAATGAAAAACTGTTTTTT. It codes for CATSWVPNEKLFF.